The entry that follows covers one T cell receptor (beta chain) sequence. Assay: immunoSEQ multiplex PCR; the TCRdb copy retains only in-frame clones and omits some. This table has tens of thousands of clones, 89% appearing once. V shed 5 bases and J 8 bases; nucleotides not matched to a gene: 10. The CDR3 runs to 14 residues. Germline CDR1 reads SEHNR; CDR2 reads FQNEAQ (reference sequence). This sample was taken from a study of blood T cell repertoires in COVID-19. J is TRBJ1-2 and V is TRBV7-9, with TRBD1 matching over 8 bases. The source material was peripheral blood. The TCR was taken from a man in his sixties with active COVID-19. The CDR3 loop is CASSGEWTGKGYTF. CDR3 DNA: TGTGCCAGCAGCGGGGAGTGGACAGGGAAGGGCTACACCTTC.